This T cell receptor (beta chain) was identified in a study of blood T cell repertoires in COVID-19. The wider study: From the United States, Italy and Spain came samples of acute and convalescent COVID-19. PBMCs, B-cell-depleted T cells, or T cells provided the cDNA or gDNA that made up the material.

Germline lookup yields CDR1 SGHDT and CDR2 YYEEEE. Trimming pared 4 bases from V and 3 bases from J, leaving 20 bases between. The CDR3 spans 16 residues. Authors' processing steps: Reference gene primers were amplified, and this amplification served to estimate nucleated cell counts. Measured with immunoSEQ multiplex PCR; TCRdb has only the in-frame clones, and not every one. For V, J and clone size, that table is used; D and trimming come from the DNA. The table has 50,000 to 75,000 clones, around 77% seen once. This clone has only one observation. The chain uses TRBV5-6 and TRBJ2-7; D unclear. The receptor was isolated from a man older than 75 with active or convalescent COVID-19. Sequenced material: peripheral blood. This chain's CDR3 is CASSLPESPQYYEQYF. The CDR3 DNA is TGTGCCAGCAGCCTACCCGAATCACCTCAATACTACGAGCAGTACTTC.